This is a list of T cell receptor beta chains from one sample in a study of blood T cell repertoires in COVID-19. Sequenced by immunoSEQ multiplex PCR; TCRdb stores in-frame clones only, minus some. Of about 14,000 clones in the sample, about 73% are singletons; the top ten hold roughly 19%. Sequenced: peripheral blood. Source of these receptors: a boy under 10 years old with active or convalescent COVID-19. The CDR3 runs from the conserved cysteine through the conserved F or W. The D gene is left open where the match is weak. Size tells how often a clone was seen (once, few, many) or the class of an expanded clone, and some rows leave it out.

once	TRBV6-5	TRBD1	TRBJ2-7	TGTGCCAGCAGTTACGCGGACAGGGACGGCGAGCAGTACTTC	CASSYADRDGEQYF
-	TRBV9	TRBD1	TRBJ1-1	TGTGCCAGCAGCTCCTTCGCAGGGGGAATGAACACTGAAGCTTTCTTT	CASSSFAGGMNTEAFF
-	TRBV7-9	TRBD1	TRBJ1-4	TGTGCCAGCAGCTTAGGGACAGGGGGAGAAGAAAAACTGTTTTTT	CASSLGTGGEEKLFF
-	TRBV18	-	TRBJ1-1	TGTGCCAGCTCACCAGTAGGAGGAAACACTGAAGCTTTCTTT	CASSPVGGNTEAFF
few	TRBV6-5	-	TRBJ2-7	TGTGCCAGCAGAAATCTACGGGTCCGCGAGCAGTACTTC	CASRNLRVREQYF
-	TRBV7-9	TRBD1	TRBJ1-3	TGTGCCAGCAGTCCGGACAGGGCGTTTGGAAACACCATATATTTT	CASSPDRAFGNTIYF
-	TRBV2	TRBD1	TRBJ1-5	TGTGCCAGCAGTATAGGGACAGCTTATAGCAATCAGCCCCAGCATTTT	CASSIGTAYSNQPQHF
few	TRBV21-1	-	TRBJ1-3	TGTGCCAGCAGCAAAGCGCAGGGACACGGAAACACCATATATTTT	CASSKAQGHGNTIYF
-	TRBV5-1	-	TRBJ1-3	TGCGCCAGCAGCGGAGGACTGATCTCTGGAAACACCATATATTTT	CASSGGLISGNTIYF
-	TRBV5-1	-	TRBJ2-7	TGCGCCAGCAGCTTGACTAGCCAGTACGAGCAGTACTTC	CASSLTSQYEQYF
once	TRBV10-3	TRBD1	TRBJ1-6	TGTGCCATCAGGGGGTCGGGACAGGGATCATCGTCACCCCTCCACTTT	CAIRGSGQGSSSPLHF
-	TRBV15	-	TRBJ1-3	TGTGCCACCAGCAGAGGGGGAGGGCGTAGAGGAAACACCATATATTTT	CATSRGGGRRGNTIYF
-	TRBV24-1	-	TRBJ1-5	TGTGCCACCAGCCCCGACAGCCTCAATCAGCCCCAGCATTTT	CATSPDSLNQPQHF
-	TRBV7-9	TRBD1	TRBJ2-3	TGTGCCAGCAGCCCACAGGGGAACAGCCATTATTTT	CASSPQGNSHYF
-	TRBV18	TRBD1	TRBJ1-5	TGTGCCAGCTCACCCTGGGGACAGGATAGCAATCAGCCCCAGCATTTT	CASSPWGQDSNQPQHF
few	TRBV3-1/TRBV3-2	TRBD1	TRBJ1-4	TGTGCCAGCAGCCAAGGCGGGACAGGTGAAAAACTGTTTTTT	CASSQGGTGEKLFF
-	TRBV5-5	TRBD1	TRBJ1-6	TGTGCCAGCAGCTCTCAATTCCAGGACAGGGGCGGCAGACCCCTCCACTTT	CASSSQFQDRGGRPLHF
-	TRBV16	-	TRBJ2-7	TGTGCCAGCAGCCCGCCTCTTCGGCCCTGGGCCGAGCAGTACTTC	CASSPPLRPWAEQYF
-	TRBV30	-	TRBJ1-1	TGTGCCTGGAGCGGAGGGCGGGGAAGGGCTTTCTTT	CAWSGGRGRAFF
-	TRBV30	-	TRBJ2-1	TGTGCCTGGAGCGCCATTTCGAGCTCCTACAATGAGCAGTTCTTC	CAWSAISSSYNEQFF
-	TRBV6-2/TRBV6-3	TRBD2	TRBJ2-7	TGTGCCAGCAGCGATGGGACTAGCGGGAACTACGAGCAGTACTTC	CASSDGTSGNYEQYF
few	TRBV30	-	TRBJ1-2	TGTGCCTGCGCATCCGGGGGGGGCTACACCTTC	CACASGGGYTF
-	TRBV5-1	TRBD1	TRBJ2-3	TGCGCCAGCACCGAGACAGGGGAAGGTACGCAGTATTTT	CASTETGEGTQYF
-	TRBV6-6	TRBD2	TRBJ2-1	TGTGCCAGCTCCGGTAGCGGGGGGGCCTTTAATGAGCAGTTCTTC	CASSGSGGAFNEQFF
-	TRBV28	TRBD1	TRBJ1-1	TGTGCCAGCAGTTTTAGGGGGCCCGTGGCGGGGACTGAAGCTTTCTTT	CASSFRGPVAGTEAFF
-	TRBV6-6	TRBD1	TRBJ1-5	TGTGCCAGCAGTCCTCGGACAGGGGTCGAGCCCCAGCATTTT	CASSPRTGVEPQHF
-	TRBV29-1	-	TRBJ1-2	TGCAGCGTTGAAGACACTAACTATGGCTACACCTTC	CSVEDTNYGYTF
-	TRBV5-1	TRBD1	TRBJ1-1	TGCGCCAGCAGCTCGGTATGGGACAGGGAGGCTTTCTTT	CASSSVWDREAFF
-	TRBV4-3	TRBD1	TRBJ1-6	TGCGCCAGCAGCCAAGGGGCCGGGACAGCATTGAATTCACCCCTCCACTTT	CASSQGAGTALNSPLHF
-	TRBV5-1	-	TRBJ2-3	TGCGCCAGCAGCTTAGGGGTGGCGGGGCACACAGATACGCAGTATTTT	CASSLGVAGHTDTQYF
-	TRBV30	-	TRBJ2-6	TGTGCCTCCTACCGGAGCAGGGGTGGGGCTGGGGCCAACGTCCTGACTTTC	CASYRSRGGAGANVLTF
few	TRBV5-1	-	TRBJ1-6	TGCGCCAGCCGGGACGGGAGTTACTCCTATAATTCACCCCTCCACTTT	CASRDGSYSYNSPLHF
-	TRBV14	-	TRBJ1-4	TGTGCCAGCAGCCTAGACCCTGCAACTAATGAAAAACTGTTTTTT	CASSLDPATNEKLFF
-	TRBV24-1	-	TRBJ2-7	TGTGCCACCAGTGTGGTAGCCGGGGGCGAGCAGTACTTC	CATSVVAGGEQYF
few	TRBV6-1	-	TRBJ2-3	TGTGCCAGCAGTGAAGCGCTGAGGAGGGATACGCAGTATTTT	CASSEALRRDTQYF
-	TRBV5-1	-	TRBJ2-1	TGCGCCAGCAGAGGGGGAAACGCCTTCAATGAGCAGTTCTTC	CASRGGNAFNEQFF
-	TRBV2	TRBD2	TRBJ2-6	TGTGCCAGCCGGGGGGTTCAAAATAGGGCCAACGTCCTGACTTTC	CASRGVQNRANVLTF
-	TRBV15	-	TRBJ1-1	TGTGCCACCAGCAGAGATTTCGACACTGAAGCTTTCTTT	CATSRDFDTEAFF
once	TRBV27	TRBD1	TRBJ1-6	TGTGCCAGCCACAGGGGGAGCTCCTATAATTCACCCCTCCACTTT	CASHRGSSYNSPLHF
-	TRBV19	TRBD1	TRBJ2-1	TGTGCCGCGTCCGTGACAGGGTACAATGAGCAGTTCTTC	CAASVTGYNEQFF
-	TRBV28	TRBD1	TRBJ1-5	TGTGCCAGCAGGCCGGGACAGGTTAGCAATCAGCCCCAGCATTTT	CASRPGQVSNQPQHF
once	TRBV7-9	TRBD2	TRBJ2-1	TGTGCCAGCAGCTTAAGGCGCCTAGCGGGAGGTAATGAGCAGTTCTTC	CASSLRRLAGGNEQFF
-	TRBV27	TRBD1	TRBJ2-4	TGTGCCAGCAGTTTATCGAGGGGGCCCAAAAACATTCAGTACTTC	CASSLSRGPKNIQYF
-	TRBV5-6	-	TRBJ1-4	TGTGCCAGCAGCTTGGCGGGGACGGGGGGGAATGAAAAACTGTTTTTT	CASSLAGTGGNEKLFF
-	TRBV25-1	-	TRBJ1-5	TGTGCCAGCAGTGAGGACCGGGACGCGGGGAAACAGCCCCAGCATTTT	CASSEDRDAGKQPQHF
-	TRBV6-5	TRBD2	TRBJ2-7	TGTGCCACCCTGGGGACTAGCGGATACGAGCAGTACTTC	CATLGTSGYEQYF
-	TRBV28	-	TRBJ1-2	TGTGCCACCAAGAGGGCGGGGTATGGCTACACCTTC	CATKRAGYGYTF
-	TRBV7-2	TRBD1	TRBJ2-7	TGTGCCAGCAGCCTGAGACAGGGGAGCTCCTACGAGCAGTACTTC	CASSLRQGSSYEQYF
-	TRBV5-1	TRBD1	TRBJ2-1	TGCGCCAGCAGCCCCGGGACAGGGGGCAATGAGCAGTTCTTC	CASSPGTGGNEQFF
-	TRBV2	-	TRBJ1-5	TGTGCCAGCAGCTCAGAGGGGAGGGGGCAGCCCCAGCATTTT	CASSSEGRGQPQHF
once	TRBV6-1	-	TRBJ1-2	TGTGCCAGCAGTGAAGCCCAGGTCTATGGCTACACCTTC	CASSEAQVYGYTF
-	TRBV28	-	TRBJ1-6	TGTGCCAGCGCGGGACGAAATAATTCACCCCTCCACTTT	CASAGRNNSPLHF
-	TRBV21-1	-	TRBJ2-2	TGTGCCAGCAGCAAAGCGTCACAGGGCCGGGACCGCGCGAACACCGGGGAGCTGTTTTTT	CASSKASQGRDRANTGELFF
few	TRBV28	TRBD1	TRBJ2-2	TGTGCCAGCAGTCTCAGGGGGCTAGCAAACACCGGGGAGCTGTTTTTT	CASSLRGLANTGELFF
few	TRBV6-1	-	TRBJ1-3	TGTGCCAGCAGTGAAGGGAGCTACTCTGGAAACACCATATATTTT	CASSEGSYSGNTIYF
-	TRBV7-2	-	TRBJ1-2	TGTGCCAGCAGCCCCCAGGGCAGGGACTATGGCTACACCTTC	CASSPQGRDYGYTF
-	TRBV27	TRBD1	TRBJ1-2	TGTGCCAGCAAGACAGTACGGGACAGGGCTAACTATGGCTACACCTTC	CASKTVRDRANYGYTF